This is a list of T cell receptor beta chains from one sample in a study of T cell changes during pregnancy in multiple sclerosis. Repertoires were generated with immunoSEQ multiplex PCR, while TCRdb's copy carries only in-frame clones and drops some. The table lists tens of thousands of clones, around 93% of them singletons. Specimen: CD4+ T cells from peripheral blood mononuclear cells, collected in the first trimester of pregnancy. These receptors were obtained from a female donor with multiple sclerosis, enrolled in a pregnancy study. Each CDR3 is given with its conserved first and last residue. A D gene is named only where the DNA matches it firmly. Size tells how often a clone was seen (once, few, many) or the class of an expanded clone, and some rows leave it out.

CASRPNQQVSSGNTIYF,TGTGCCAGCAGACCCAACCAACAGGTCTCCTCTGGAAACACCATATATTTT,.,.,17,TRBV7-9,TRBJ1-3
CASSTSGDRVDTQYF,TGCGCCAGCAGTACTAGCGGGGACCGGGTGGATACGCAGTATTTT,.,TRBD2,15,TRBV5-1,TRBJ2-3
CASSQGQANYGYTF,TGTGCCAGCAGCCAGGGACAGGCGAACTATGGCTACACCTTC,.,TRBD1,14,TRBV11-2,TRBJ1-2
CASRQGTEAFF,TGTGCCAGCAGGCAGGGTACTGAAGCTTTCTTT,.,.,11,TRBV5-6,TRBJ1-1
CASSDFQGAGELFF,TGTGCCAGCAGTGACTTTCAGGGGGCCGGGGAGCTGTTTTTT,once,TRBD1,14,TRBV6-4,TRBJ2-2
CASTQGATNEKLFF,TGTGCCAGCACCCAGGGTGCAACTAATGAAAAACTGTTTTTT,.,.,14,TRBV7-8,TRBJ1-4
CASSPGGAPPDTQYF,TGTGCCAGCAGCCCAGGGGGAGCCCCACCAGATACGCAGTATTTT,once,TRBD1,15,TRBV6-6,TRBJ2-3
CASSRDRAYEQYF,TGTGCCAGCAGCCGGGACAGGGCCTACGAGCAGTACTTC,.,TRBD1,13,TRBV7-9,TRBJ2-7
CASSQDTGGAYNEQFF,TGTGCCAGCAGCCAAGATACCGGGGGGGCCTACAATGAGCAGTTCTTC,.,TRBD2,16,TRBV4-2,TRBJ2-1
CASSPSGGASYEQYF,TGTGCCAGCAGCCCGAGCGGGGGCGCATCCTACGAGCAGTACTTC,.,TRBD2,15,TRBV5-4,TRBJ2-7
CASSSLAGRTLTGYGYTF,TGTGCCAGCAGCTCCCTAGCGGGACGAACATTAACTGGCTATGGCTACACCTTC,.,.,18,TRBV7-9,TRBJ1-2
CAWSVAGRTEAFF,TGTGCCTGGAGTGTCGCGGGGAGGACTGAAGCTTTCTTT,once,.,13,TRBV30,TRBJ1-1
CASTLDSFSYEQYF,TGTGCCAGCACCTTGGACAGCTTTTCCTACGAGCAGTACTTC,.,.,14,TRBV7-8,TRBJ2-7
CASSESATGQGIYGYTF,TGTGCCAGCAGTGAAAGTGCGACGGGACAGGGCATTTATGGCTACACCTTC,.,TRBD1,17,TRBV2,TRBJ1-2
CASRTSGGNSYEQYF,TGTGCCAGCAGGACCTCAGGGGGCAATTCCTACGAGCAGTACTTC,.,TRBD1,15,TRBV7-9,TRBJ2-7
CASRGEGKSTEAFF,TGTGCCAGCAGGGGGGAGGGGAAGAGCACTGAAGCTTTCTTT,few,.,14,TRBV2,TRBJ1-1
CASKRGGNQPQHF,TGTGCCAGCAAAAGGGGGGGGAATCAGCCCCAGCATTTT,.,.,13,TRBV2,TRBJ1-5
CSVSFTGETQYF,TGCAGCGTTTCCTTCACAGGGGAGACCCAGTACTTC,.,.,12,TRBV29-1,TRBJ2-5
CASSPEPLETQYF,TGTGCCAGCAGCCCGGAGCCTCTAGAGACCCAGTACTTC,.,.,13,TRBV5-4,TRBJ2-5
CASSRRAGELFF,TGTGCCAGCAGCAGGAGGGCCGGGGAGCTGTTTTTT,once,.,12,TRBV11-2,TRBJ2-2
CASKTGVRNEQFF,TGTGCCAGCAAGACAGGGGTTAGAAATGAGCAGTTCTTC,.,TRBD1,13,TRBV27,TRBJ2-1
CAWNRGGATYEQYF,TGTGCCTGGAACCGGGGAGGGGCGACCTACGAGCAGTACTTC,.,TRBD2,14,TRBV30,TRBJ2-7
CASSSAGTGILSGYTF,TGTGCCAGCAGTTCCGCCGGGACTGGGATATTGAGTGGCTACACCTTC,.,.,16,TRBV6-5,TRBJ1-2
CASSQGTYEQYF,TGTGCCAGCAGCCAGGGGACCTACGAGCAGTACTTC,.,.,12,TRBV6-1,TRBJ2-7
CASRATGNTEAFF,TGTGCCAGCAGGGCTACGGGAAACACTGAAGCTTTCTTT,.,.,13,TRBV25-1,TRBJ1-1
CASSQGTSGNTDTQYF,TGTGCCAGCAGCCAAGGGACTAGCGGCAACACAGATACGCAGTATTTT,.,TRBD2,16,TRBV11-3,TRBJ2-3
CASSLEEIRPSPLHF,TGTGCCAGCAGCTTGGAGGAGATCAGACCTTCACCCCTCCACTTT,.,.,15,TRBV5-5,TRBJ1-6
CASTLQQGYQETQYF,TGTGCCAGCACCCTACAGCAGGGGTACCAAGAGACCCAGTACTTC,.,.,15,TRBV25-1,TRBJ2-5
CASSHGTEETQYF,TGTGCCAGCAGCCACGGGACAGAAGAGACCCAGTACTTC,once,TRBD1,13,TRBV7-2,TRBJ2-5
CASSASPPLNTEAFF,TGTGCCAGCAGTGCTAGCCCCCCCTTGAACACTGAAGCTTTCTTT,.,.,15,TRBV25-1,TRBJ1-1
CASSLSRTGANYGYTF,TGTGCCAGCAGCTTATCCCGGACAGGGGCAAACTATGGCTACACCTTC,.,TRBD1,16,TRBV7-8,TRBJ1-2
CAWSEGTYTF,TGTGCCTGGAGTGAGGGGACATACACCTTC,.,.,10,TRBV30,TRBJ1-2
CASSLGTSGGAKETQYF,TGTGCCAGCAGCTTGGGGACTAGCGGGGGGGCCAAAGAGACCCAGTACTTC,.,TRBD2,17,TRBV5-6,TRBJ2-5
CASSLWWRAEKLFF,TGTGCCAGCAGTTTATGGTGGCGGGCCGAAAAACTGTTTTTT,.,.,14,TRBV27,TRBJ1-4
CASSLSRQVPNTEAFF,TGTGCCAGCAGTTTATCCAGACAGGTACCTAACACTGAAGCTTTCTTT,.,.,16,TRBV27,TRBJ1-1
CASRPSGGGETQYF,TGTGCCAGCAGGCCTAGCGGGGGGGGAGAGACCCAGTACTTC,.,TRBD2,14,TRBV2,TRBJ2-5
CASRSPGQGSFGYTF,TGTGCCAGCAGAAGTCCCGGACAGGGGAGTTTTGGCTACACCTTC,.,TRBD1,15,TRBV2,TRBJ1-2
CASSLEGTSGETQYF,TGTGCCAGCAGCTTAGAAGGGACTAGCGGAGAGACCCAGTACTTC,.,TRBD2,15,TRBV11-1,TRBJ2-5
CAWSSGYEQYF,TGTGCCTGGAGCTCAGGCTACGAGCAGTACTTC,once,.,11,TRBV30,TRBJ2-7
CASSEAHRVNQPQHF,TGTGCCAGCAGTGAAGCGCACAGGGTCAATCAGCCCCAGCATTTT,.,.,15,TRBV6-1,TRBJ1-5
CAWFGGGGELFF,TGTGCCTGGTTCGGCGGCGGCGGGGAGCTGTTTTTT,.,.,12,TRBV30,TRBJ2-2
CASGDRQGSGYTF,TGTGCCAGCGGCGACCGACAGGGCTCGGGCTACACCTTC,.,TRBD1,13,TRBV5-6,TRBJ1-2
CASSQNTGELFF,TGTGCCAGTAGTCAGAACACCGGGGAGCTGTTTTTT,.,.,12,TRBV19,TRBJ2-2
CASSSGHTQYF,TGTGCCAGCAGCTCCGGTCATACGCAGTATTTT,once,.,11,TRBV7-8,TRBJ2-3
CASSPTGVAYNEQFF,TGTGCCAGCTCACCCACGGGGGTCGCCTACAATGAGCAGTTCTTC,.,.,15,TRBV18,TRBJ2-1
CASSPEGHAWSQAFF,TGTGCCAGCAGCCCAGAAGGCCACGCTTGGAGTCAAGCTTTCTTT,.,.,15,TRBV11-2,TRBJ1-1
CASSPLYNEQFF,TGTGCCAGCTCACCCTTATACAATGAGCAGTTCTTC,.,.,12,TRBV18,TRBJ2-1